The 17 T cell receptor beta chains in this list originate from one sample, sequenced in a study of blood T cell repertoires in COVID-19. Sequenced by immunoSEQ multiplex PCR; TCRdb stores in-frame clones only, minus some. The sample has 12,000 or so clones, around 79% seen once; the top ten hold roughly 47%. Sequenced: peripheral blood. The source is an elderly man with acute or convalescent COVID-19.

J is TRBJ1-6 and V is TRBV14; no clear D gene. Germline assignment: CDR1 SGHDN and CDR2 FVKESK. CDR3 length: 19 amino acids. Trimming took off 0 bases at V and 1 base at J, with 16 bases between the two ends. The CDR3, as DNA: TGTGCCAGCAGCCAAGATCCCCCTGGGTTCGGGTCCTATAATTCACCCCTCCACTTT. Translation: CASSQDPPGFGSYNSPLHF.

The genes are TRBV7-2 and TRBJ1-3; D not resolved. The germline V gene encodes CDR1 SGHTA and CDR2 FQGNSA. Trimming shortened V by 6 bases and J by 3 bases, and 15 bases separated the two germline ends. This CDR3 has 15 residues. CDR3 amino acids: CASSLRVEGGNTIYF. The DNA of the CDR3 is TGTGCCAGCAGTCTCAGAGTTGAGGGTGGAAACACCATATATTTT.

The chain carries TRBV14 and TRBJ2-1, with a possible D match to TRBD2 (6 bases). V was shortened by 4 bases and J by 0 bases, with 25 bases between the two germline ends. Germline V CDR1 and CDR2: SGHDN, FVKESK. The CDR3 has 20 residues. CDR3 sequence reads: CASSLGLHSLSRSSYNEQFF. The CDR3 coding sequence is TGTGCCAGCAGCCTAGGACTACACAGTCTCTCCCGGAGCTCCTACAATGAGCAGTTCTTC.

This chain uses TRBV5-4 with TRBJ1-2, with no clear D. The V end lost 7 bases, the J end lost 6 bases, and 10 bases lay between the germline ends. The CDR3 sequence is 11 residues long. Per germline, CDR1 SGHNT and CDR2 YYREEE (reference sequence). CDR3 loop: CASRRLDGYTF. CDR3 nucleotides: TGTGCCAGCCGACGTCTAGATGGCTACACCTTC.

The chain is built from TRBV28 and TRBJ1-6; TRBD1 matches 7 bases. The CDR3 runs 14 residues. V dropped 3 bases and J dropped 9; count of bases not matched to a gene: 5. Germline V CDR1 and CDR2: MDHEN, SYDVKM. CDR3 bases: TGTGCCAGCAGTTTTGCCAGGGGGACTTCACCCCTCCACTTT. The encoded protein is CASSFARGTSPLHF. The entire variable domain, with the rest obtained from reference TRBV28 and TRBJ1-6, is as follows: DVKVTQSSRYLVKRTGEKVFLECVQDMDHENMFWYRQDPGLGLRLIYFSYDVKMKEKGDIPEGYSVSREKKERFSLILESASTNQTSMYLCASSFARGTSPLHFGNGTRLTVT.

The chain has TRBV28 and TRBJ2-3, with D uncertain. The CDR3 has 14 residues. Germline loops: CDR1 MDHEN, CDR2 SYDVKM. V was cut by 4 bases and J by 2 bases, with 10 bases left in between. Here the CDR3 DNA reads TGTGCCAGCAGTTCCCGTATTATCACAGATACGCAGTATTTT. It translates to CASSSRIITDTQYF.

The chain joins TRBV7-2 to TRBJ2-7, with 8 bases that match TRBD2. Unmatched junction bases numbered 3, after V lost 3 bases and J lost 2 bases. The CDR3 runs 14 residues. The germline CDR1 and CDR2 sequences are SGHTA and FQGNSA. The CDR3 DNA reads TGTGCCAGCAGCTTCCTCGGGGGGGCCTACGAGCAGTACTTC. Its translation: CASSFLGGAYEQYF.

The rearrangement uses TRBV5-1 and TRBJ1-5, with 7 bases identical to TRBD1. This CDR3 has 14 amino acids. J was trimmed by 6 bases and V by 4 bases; bases with no gene match: 7. Germline V gives CDR1 SGHRS, CDR2 YFSETQ. DNA of the CDR3: TGCGCCAGCAGCCAACAGGGGCCAGGTCAGCCCCAGCATTTT. It is translated as CASSQQGPGQPQHF.

J is TRBJ2-5 and V is TRBV12-3 or TRBV12-4, with 7 bases fitting TRBD1. Trimming took 6 bases from V and 1 from J; bases not matched to a gene: 2. This CDR3 has 13 amino acids. CDR3 DNA sequence: TGTGCCAGCAGAGGGGGCCTCCAAGAGACCCAGTACTTC. This translates into CASRGGLQETQYF.

This chain uses TRBV7-6 with TRBJ1-2; TRBD1 matches at 10 bases. The CDR3 sequence is 18 residues long. Germline values: CDR1 SGHVS, CDR2 FNYEAQ. V lost 5 bases to trimming and J lost 8 bases; unmatched junction nucleotides: 20. CDR3 sequence reads: CASSRRDRGQGLLVGYTF. The CDR3 bases are TGTGCCAGCAGCCGACGGGACAGGGGCCAGGGTTTACTAGTCGGCTACACCTTC.

The CDR3 DNA reads TGTGCCAGCAGTTTGGGACAGCAGGAAAAACTGTTTTTT. It yields the protein CASSLGQQEKLFF. V usage is TRBV27 and J usage is TRBJ1-4, with TRBD1 matching 7 bases. The germline CDR1 and CDR2 sequences are MNHEY and SMNVEV (reference sequence). The J segment lost 8 bases and the V segment lost 3 bases, leaving 3 bases of the junction unmatched. CDR3 length: 13 residues.

This clone was seen once. The rearrangement joins TRBV5-1 to TRBJ2-7, with 10 bases aligning to TRBD1. Germline V gene lookup returns CDR1 SGHRS and CDR2 YFSETQ. The trim removed 0 bases at V and 5 bases at J, leaving 14 bases unmatched. The CDR3 has 18 residues. In DNA, the CDR3 is TGCGCCAGCAGCTTGGAAGTGGGGTGGGGACAGGGGACCCACGAGCAGTACTTC. This gives the protein CASSLEVGWGQGTHEQYF.

The chain employs TRBV20-1 and TRBJ1-2; D might be TRBD1 (5 bases). The germline V gene has CDR1 DFQATT and CDR2 SNEGSKA (reference sequence). This CDR3 has 11 amino acids. V gave up 3 bases and J gave up 14 bases, with 16 bases separating them. CDR3 DNA: TGCAGTGCTAGCCCCGGGGACTCTGGTACCTTC. Amino acid sequence: CSASPGDSGTF.

The chain couples TRBV29-1 to TRBJ1-2; D not certain. Germline values: CDR1 SQVTM, CDR2 ANQGSEA. CDR3 length: 12 residues. Between the trimmed V and J ends, which lost 4 bases and 2 bases, there was a span of 8 bases. CDR3 sequence reads: CSVAAANYGYTF. As DNA, the CDR3 is TGCAGCGTTGCGGCGGCCAACTATGGCTACACCTTC.

The CDR3 spells CASSYGHGGNTEAFF. For the CDR3, the DNA is TGTGCCAGCAGTTACGGTCACGGGGGGAACACTGAAGCTTTCTTT. This sequence joins TRBV6-2 or TRBV6-3 and TRBJ1-1; D may be TRBD1 (5 bases). V was clipped by 2 bases and J by 1 base, with 11 bases between them. CDR1 is MNHEY and CDR2 is SVGEGT in the germline V gene. The CDR3 covers 15 residues.

The V gene is TRBV6-5, the J gene TRBJ2-7; D possibly corresponds to TRBD2 (5 bases). Germline V gene lookup returns CDR1 MNHEY and CDR2 SVGAGI. This CDR3 comprises 15 residues. Trimming removed 6 bases at V and 2 bases at J, with 17 bases between. The chain's CDR3 is CASRTRAGETYEQYF. CDR3 sequence (DNA): TGTGCCAGCAGGACTCGGGCGGGCGAAACCTACGAGCAGTACTTC.

This chain connects TRBV6-1 to TRBJ1-2; D is perhaps TRBD1 (6 bases). Per germline, CDR1 MNHNS and CDR2 SASEGT. V was clipped by 3 bases and J by 7 bases, with 15 bases between them. The CDR3 spans 14 residues. DNA for the CDR3: TGTGCCAGCAGTGATTCCGATCGAGGGGGTGGCTACACCTTC. It codes for CASSDSDRGGGYTF.